The clone carrying this T cell receptor (beta chain) came up a few times. The length of the CDR3 is 14 residues. Germline values: CDR1 MGHRA, CDR2 YSYEKL. The ends were cut back, 4 bases at V and 3 bases at J, with 12 bases in the middle. In the original workflow: Cell counts per sample came from amplifying reference gene primers. TCRdb's copy holds only in-frame clones and misses some; the assay was immunoSEQ multiplex PCR. The DNA gave D and trimming, while V, J and clone size come from that table. Among about 250,000 clones listed, roughly 80% were seen once. The data are from a study of blood T cell repertoires in COVID-19. Turning to the study itself: Whether acute or convalescent, the COVID-19 samples came from the United States, Italy and Spain. The analysed material was cDNA or gDNA that came from T cells, B-cell-depleted T cells, or PBMCs.

This clonotype was obtained from a woman older than 75 with acute or convalescent COVID-19. The sample comprised peripheral blood. J is TRBJ2-5 and V is TRBV4-1; maybe TRBD2 (5 bases). CDR3 in DNA: TGCGCCAGCAGCCCGTCATGGGGAGAAGAGACCCAGTACTTC. This codes for CASSPSWGEETQYF.